Below, 26 T cell receptor beta chains from the same sample are listed, as sequenced in a study of blood T cell repertoires in COVID-19. TCRdb's table, derived via immunoSEQ multiplex PCR, lists solely in-frame clones and lacks some. The sample contains 150,000 to 200,000 clones, roughly 77% of which appear only once. Source material: PBMCs or T cells enriched from blood (not recorded which). These receptors all stem from a woman in her forties or fifties with acute COVID-19.

This chain links TRBV9 with TRBJ1-5; D gene unclear. CDR1 is SGDLS and CDR2 is YYNGEE in the germline V gene. With 3 bases removed from V and 5 bases from J, the gap between germline ends came to 12 bases. The CDR3 totals 14 residues. This CDR3 is CASSEGVGYQPQHF. The CDR3 DNA sequence: TGTGCCAGCAGCGAGGGAGTTGGGTATCAGCCCCAGCATTTT.

The chain uses TRBV6-5 and TRBJ2-1; D gene uncertain. The CDR3 length is 16 residues. CDR1 MNHEY and CDR2 SVGAGI come from the germline V gene. The V end was cut by 1 base, the J end by 0 bases, with 10 bases between. The CDR3 region has the DNA TGTGCCAGCAGTTACTTCCAGACAAGCTCCTACAATGAGCAGTTCTTC. This translates into CASSYFQTSSYNEQFF.

The genes are TRBV7-2 and TRBJ2-7, with 12 nucleotides matching TRBD2. Germline CDR1 reads SGHTA; CDR2 reads FQGNSA. Losses at the gene ends were 3 bases for V and 7 bases for J; bases not matched to a gene: 7. CDR3 length: 15 residues. This chain's CDR3 is CASSLTSGGEGEQYV. In DNA form, the CDR3 reads TGTGCCAGCAGCTTGACTAGCGGGGGAGAGGGGGAGCAGTACGTC.

The rearrangement joins TRBV18 to TRBJ2-7, with D perhaps TRBD2 (5 bases). The V gene lost 0 bases and the J gene lost 9 bases, with 12 bases spanning the gap. Germline V gene sequence: CDR1 KGHSH, CDR2 LQKENI. This CDR3 has 13 amino acids. Here the CDR3 reads CASSPPEGSRQYV. CDR3 DNA: TGTGCCAGCTCACCACCTGAAGGGAGTCGGCAGTACGTC.

Only a few counts were recorded for this clone. The rearrangement joins TRBV4-1 to TRBJ2-7; TRBD1 is a possible D gene (5 bases). This CDR3 comprises 17 residues. In germline, CDR1 is MGHRA, CDR2 YSYEKL. V gave up 0 bases and J gave up 3 bases, with 18 bases separating them. CDR3 sequence reads: CASSQDRASRAGYEQYV. DNA for the CDR3: TGCGCCAGCAGCCAAGATCGTGCTTCCAGGGCCGGCTACGAGCAGTACGTC.

The chain is built from TRBV7-9 and TRBJ1-4, with TRBD1 as a possible D gene (5 bases). This CDR3 comprises 16 residues. The germline V gene has CDR1 SEHNR and CDR2 FQNEAQ (reference sequence). Trimming took 4 bases from V and 6 from J, leaving 18 bases between them. In nucleotides, the CDR3 is TGTGCCAGCAGCTCCAGGCGGGGCCTGGGGGATGAAAAACTGTTTTTT. As protein: CASSSRRGLGDEKLFF.

The gene calls are TRBV5-4 and TRBJ2-5, with D possibly TRBD2 on 5 matching bases. The CDR3 runs 15 residues. Between the trimmed V and J ends, which lost 5 bases and 1 base, there was a span of 15 bases. Per the germline V gene, CDR1 is SGHNT and CDR2 is YYREEE (reference sequence). In nucleotides, the CDR3 is TGTGCCAGCAGGCCCGTCACGGGGAGCCAAGAGACCCAGTACTTC. It codes for CASRPVTGSQETQYF.

This clone was seen a few times. The V gene is TRBV6-5, the J gene TRBJ1-5, with TRBD1 identical over 8 bases. With 8 bases clipped from V and 0 bases from J, the junction kept 6 bases outside the gene matches. There are 15 residues in the CDR3. Germline loops: CDR1 MNHEY, CDR2 SVGAGI. The CDR3 here is CASGQGGYSNQPQHF. The CDR3 bases are TGTGCCAGCGGACAGGGAGGGTATAGCAATCAGCCCCAGCATTTT.

The CDR3 sequence is CASSQLAGGIKEQYV. The CDR3 DNA reads TGTGCCAGCAGCCAACTAGCGGGGGGAATTAAGGAGCAGTACGTC. The J gene is TRBJ2-7, the V gene TRBV6-5; 12 bases are a match to TRBD2. This CDR3 contains 15 residues. Trimming cost V 6 bases and J 7 bases; bases outside gene matches: 10. CDR1 and CDR2 (germline): MNHEY, SVGAGI.

This clone has only a few counts. The V and J genes are TRBV6-5 and TRBJ2-7, with D perhaps TRBD1 (6 bases). The CDR3 has 12 residues. Deletions cut 6 bases from V and 9 bases from J, with 15 bases between. From germline, CDR1 is MNHEY and CDR2 SVGAGI. CDR3 loop: CASRDKTGLQYV. The CDR3 DNA reads TGTGCCAGCAGGGACAAAACAGGGTTGCAGTACGTC.

This clone was detected only a few times. The rearrangement joins TRBV14 to TRBJ1-1; no firm D call. This CDR3 is built from 15 residues. Per the germline V gene, CDR1 is SGHDN and CDR2 is FVKESK. With 0 bases removed from V and 5 bases from J, the gap between germline ends came to 13 bases. As DNA, the CDR3 is TGTGCCAGCAGCCAAGATCGAGGCCGGCGGACTGAAGCTTTCTTT. It specifies CASSQDRGRRTEAFF. Using reference TRBV14 and TRBJ1-1 for the parts outside the CDR3, the full variable domain is EAGVTQFPSHSVIEKGQTVTLRCDPISGHDNLYWYRRVMGKEIKFLLHFVKESKQDESGMPNNRFLAERTGGTYSTLKVQPAELEDSGVYFCASSQDRGRRTEAFFGQGTRLTVV.

The chain employs TRBV10-1 and TRBJ2-3, with TRBD1 matching 7 bases. With V trimmed by 3 bases and J by 2 bases, 5 bases remained unmatched. The CDR3 is 15 residues long. Germline V CDR1 and CDR2: WNHNN, SYGVQD (reference sequence). CDR3 amino acids: CASSDPGQLTDTQYF. In nucleotides, the CDR3 is TGCGCCAGCAGTGATCCGGGACAGCTCACAGATACGCAGTATTTT.

The CDR3 sequence is CASRPGLNYGYTF. The CDR3 coding sequence is TGTGCCAGCAGGCCAGGGCTGAACTATGGCTACACCTTC. The V and J genes are TRBV28 and TRBJ1-2; TRBD1 is a possible D gene (5 bases). The CDR3 contains 13 residues. With 6 bases removed from V and 2 bases from J, the gap between germline ends came to 10 bases. Looked up from germline, CDR1 is MDHEN and CDR2 is SYDVKM.

This clone showed up just a few times. This chain uses TRBV4-1 with TRBJ1-2, with 9 bases fitting TRBD1. V lost 7 bases to trimming and J lost 2 bases; unmatched junction nucleotides: 11. The CDR3 is 16 residues long. Germline lookup yields CDR1 MGHRA and CDR2 YSYEKL. The CDR3 DNA reads TGCGCCAGCACCCCCTCGGTGGGACAGGGAAACTATGGCTACACCTTC. Translating gives CASTPSVGQGNYGYTF.

CDR3: CASSIPGTTYGYTF. The CDR3 DNA reads TGTGCCAGTAGTATTCCCGGGACAACCTATGGCTACACCTTC. The genes are TRBV19 and TRBJ1-2, with TRBD1 as a possible D gene (6 bases). CDR1 and CDR2 (germline): LNHDA, SQIVND (reference sequence). CDR3 length: 14 amino acids. The V end lost 3 bases, the J end lost 4 bases, and 12 bases lay between the germline ends.

The V and J genes are TRBV19 and TRBJ1-2; 7 positions agree with TRBD1. Germline assignment: CDR1 LNHDA and CDR2 SQIVND (reference sequence). J was trimmed by 4 bases and V by 4 bases; bases with no gene match: 6. CDR3 length: 14 residues. DNA for the CDR3: TGTGCCAGTAGTAACATTCGGGACAGCTATGGCTACACCTTC. Translated: CASSNIRDSYGYTF.

The CDR3 reads CAWSVGGAGEKLFF. The CDR3 nucleotides are TGTGCCTGGAGTGTAGGGGGGGCGGGTGAAAAACTGTTTTTT. This chain joins TRBV30 and TRBJ1-4; perhaps TRBD1 as D (6 bases). CDR3 length: 14 amino acids. The germline CDR1 and CDR2 sequences are GTSNPN and SVGIG (reference sequence). The V and J ends lost 0 bases and 7 bases respectively, with 12 bases between them.

J is TRBJ1-6 and V is TRBV28; 8 nucleotides align to TRBD1. The CDR3 runs 18 residues. The germline gives CDR1 MDHEN, CDR2 SYDVKM. V gave up 6 bases and J gave up 9 bases; unmatched junction bases: 19. This chain's CDR3 is CASSPGQGPWGGASPLHF. The CDR3 DNA follows: TGTGCCAGCAGCCCCGGACAGGGACCATGGGGAGGTGCTTCACCCCTCCACTTT.

By sample fraction, this clone is medium-sized. This chain joins TRBV11-2 and TRBJ1-3, with D maybe TRBD1 (6 bases). The V gene lost 6 bases and the J gene lost 0 bases, with 15 bases spanning the gap. Germline V CDR1 and CDR2: SGHAT, FQNNGV. The CDR3 covers 16 residues. The CDR3 nucleotides read TGTGCCAGCAGGCTTGGGGGCCCGAGCTCTGGAAACACCATATATTTT. It is translated as CASRLGGPSSGNTIYF.

Regarding this clone: At one end the junction does not follow the germline gene, possibly because of a read error. The V call is TRBV24-1, the J call TRBJ2-1; TRBD1 aligns across 7 bases. The CDR3 totals 13 residues. Germline lookup yields CDR1 KGHDR and CDR2 SFDVKD. The CDR3 DNA follows: TGTGCCGCCAGTGACAGGGAATATGGTGAGCAGTTCTTC. Residues: CAASDREYGEQFF.

The chain links TRBV6-5 to TRBJ1-4; a possible D gene is TRBD1 (6 bases). CDR1 is MNHEY and CDR2 is SVGAGI in the germline V gene. This CDR3 spans 15 amino acids. V was shortened by 2 bases and J by 2 bases, with 9 bases between the two germline ends. This CDR3 is CASSYAGVTNEKLFF. CDR3 nucleotide sequence: TGTGCCAGCAGTTACGCAGGGGTGACTAATGAAAAACTGTTTTTT.

This rearrangement joins TRBV27 to TRBJ1-5, with D tentatively TRBD1 (5 bases). V shed 4 bases and J shed 2 bases, with 12 bases lying between them. The CDR3 length is 15 residues. Germline V gives CDR1 MNHEY, CDR2 SMNVEV (reference sequence). In nucleotides, the CDR3 is TGTGCCAGCAGTTCCCTGGGGGGAGGCAATCAGCCCCAGCATTTT. Translating gives CASSSLGGGNQPQHF.

CDR3 coding DNA: TGTGCCAGCAGCTTATGGGGGCGCGGTGAAAAACTGTTTTTT. This codes for CASSLWGRGEKLFF. The rearrangement joins TRBV7-8 to TRBJ1-4; perhaps TRBD1 as D (6 bases). In germline, CDR1 is SGHVS, CDR2 FQNEAQ. CDR3 length: 14 residues. Trimming pared 2 bases from V and 7 bases from J, leaving 11 bases between.

The CDR3 is CASSELNEQFF. In DNA, the CDR3 is TGTGCCAGCAGTGAACTGAATGAGCAGTTCTTC. The genes are TRBV6-1 and TRBJ2-1; D is unclear. Germline V gene lookup returns CDR1 MNHNS and CDR2 SASEGT. V lost 2 bases, J lost 7 bases, and 3 bases lay in between. The CDR3 runs to 11 residues.

This clone was counted a single time. The V and J genes are TRBV6-5 and TRBJ1-4, with TRBD1 as a possible D gene (6 bases). Germline V CDR1 and CDR2: MNHEY, SVGAGI. There are 16 residues in the CDR3. With 2 bases removed from V and 5 bases from J, the gap between germline ends came to 15 bases. CDR3 residues: CASSYLMTGDNEKLFF. CDR3 nucleotide sequence: TGTGCCAGCAGTTACCTAATGACAGGCGACAATGAAAAACTGTTTTTT.

The chain uses TRBV9 and TRBJ2-3, with TRBD2 identical over 8 bases. The CDR3 is made up of 15 amino acids. Germline loops: CDR1 SGDLS, CDR2 YYNGEE. Trimming removed 0 bases from V and 3 bases from J; junction bases left unmatched: 3. In nucleotides, the CDR3 is TGTGCCAGCAGCGTAGTTGCGGGGGGAACAGATACGCAGTATTTT. This encodes CASSVVAGGTDTQYF.